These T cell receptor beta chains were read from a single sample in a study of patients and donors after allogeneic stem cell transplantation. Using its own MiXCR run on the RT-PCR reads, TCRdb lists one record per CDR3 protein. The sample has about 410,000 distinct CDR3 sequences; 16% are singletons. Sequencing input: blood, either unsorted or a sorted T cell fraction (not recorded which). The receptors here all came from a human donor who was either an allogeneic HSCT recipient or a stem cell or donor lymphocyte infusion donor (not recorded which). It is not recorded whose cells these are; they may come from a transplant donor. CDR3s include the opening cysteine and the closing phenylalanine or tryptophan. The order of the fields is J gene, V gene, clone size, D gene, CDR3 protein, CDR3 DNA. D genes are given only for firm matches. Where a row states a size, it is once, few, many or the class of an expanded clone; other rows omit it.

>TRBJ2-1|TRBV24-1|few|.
CATSEKGYTKGNEQFF
TGTGCCACCAGTGAAAAGGGGTACACCAAGGGGAATGAGCAGTTCTTC
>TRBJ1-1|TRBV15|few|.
CATSRDEGQGNTEAFF
TGTGCCACCAGCAGAGATGAGGGACAAGGGAATACTGAAGCTTTCTTT
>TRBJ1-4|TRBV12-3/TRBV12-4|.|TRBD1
CASSPGTGVEKLFF
TGTGCCAGCAGTCCCGGGACAGGGGTTGAAAAACTGTTTTTT
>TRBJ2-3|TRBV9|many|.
CASSVEPGWDTQYF
TGTGCCAGCAGCGTAGAGCCTGGATGGGATACGCAGTATTTT
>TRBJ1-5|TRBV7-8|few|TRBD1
CASSSNFPGQGVNQPQHF
TGTGCCAGCAGCTCTAACTTCCCGGGACAGGGTGTGAATCAGCCCCAGCATTTT
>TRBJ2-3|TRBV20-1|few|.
CSASGWPTVTDTQYF
TGCAGTGCTAGCGGGTGGCCGACCGTTACAGATACGCAGTATTTT
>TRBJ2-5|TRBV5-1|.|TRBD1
CASSLWTGGLETQYF
TGCGCCAGCAGCTTATGGACAGGGGGCTTGGAGACCCAGTACTTC
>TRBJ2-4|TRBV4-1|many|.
CASSHDEGLSKNIQYF
TGCGCCAGCAGCCACGATGAGGGCCTTTCCAAAAACATTCAGTACTTC
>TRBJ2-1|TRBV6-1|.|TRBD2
CASSEFSGGAGREQFF
TGTGCCAGCAGTGAATTTAGCGGGGGGGCGGGCCGTGAGCAGTTCTTC
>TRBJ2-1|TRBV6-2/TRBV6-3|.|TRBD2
CASRLRTSGGDNEQFF
TGTGCCAGCAGACTAAGGACTAGCGGGGGGGATAATGAGCAGTTCTTC
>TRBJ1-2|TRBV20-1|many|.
CSATREGMDYGYTF
TGCAGTGCTACTAGGGAGGGTATGGACTATGGCTACACCTTC
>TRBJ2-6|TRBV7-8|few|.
CASSWLRSGANVLTF
TGTGCCAGCAGCTGGCTACGCTCTGGGGCCAACGTCCTGACTTTC
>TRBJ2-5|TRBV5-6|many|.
CASSSGRVLGETQYF
TGTGCCAGCAGCTCAGGACGGGTTTTAGGGGAGACCCAGTACTTC
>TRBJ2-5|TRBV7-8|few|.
CASSNDFVQETQYF
TGTGCCAGCAGCAATGACTTTGTCCAAGAGACCCAGTACTTC
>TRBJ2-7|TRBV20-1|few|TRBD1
CSASTTGGGYEQYF
TGCAGTGCTAGTACAACAGGGGGCGGCTACGAGCAGTACTTC
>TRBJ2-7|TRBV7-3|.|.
CASSLMGGYEQYF
TGTGCCAGCAGCTTAATGGGCGGGTACGAGCAGTACTTC
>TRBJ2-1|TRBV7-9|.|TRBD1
CASTLGQGMNNEQFF
TGTGCCAGCACCCTGGGACAGGGAATGAACAATGAGCAGTTCTTC
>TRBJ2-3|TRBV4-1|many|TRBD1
CASSQERWTGEYF
TGCGCCAGCAGCCAAGAACGGTGGACAGGGGAATATTTT
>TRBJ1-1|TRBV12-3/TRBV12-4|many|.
CASSVKGQNTEAFF
TGTGCCAGCAGTGTAAAGGGACAGAACACTGAAGCTTTCTTT
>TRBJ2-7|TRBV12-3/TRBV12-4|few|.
CASSVARRTISPEQYF
TGTGCCAGCAGTGTAGCACGGAGGACCATCTCCCCCGAGCAGTACTTC
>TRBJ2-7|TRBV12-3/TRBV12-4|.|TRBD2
CASSRSPTSGGAISYEQYF
TGTGCCAGCAGTCGCTCCCCGACTAGCGGGGGGGCAATTTCATACGAGCAGTACTTC
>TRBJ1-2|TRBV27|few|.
CASSLSSGDGYTF
TGTGCCAGCAGTTTATCTTCCGGGGATGGCTACACCTTC
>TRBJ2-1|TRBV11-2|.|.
CASSLPPGTEQFF
TGTGCCAGCAGCTTACCCCCCGGGACAGAGCAGTTCTTC
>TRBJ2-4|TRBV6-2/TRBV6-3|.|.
CASRTQTEPGGLAKNIQYF
TGTGCCAGCAGAACACAGACAGAACCCGGGGGACTAGCCAAAAACATTCAGTACTTC
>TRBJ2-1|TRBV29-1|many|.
CSHSWANEQFF
TGCAGCCATTCGTGGGCCAATGAGCAGTTCTTC
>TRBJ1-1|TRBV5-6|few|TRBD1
CASSFRRTGRTEAFF
TGTGCCAGCAGCTTTCGACGGACAGGGAGGACTGAAGCTTTCTTT
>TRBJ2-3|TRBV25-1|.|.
CASSAQTDSTDTQYF
TGTGCCAGCAGTGCCCAGACAGATAGCACAGATACGCAGTATTTT
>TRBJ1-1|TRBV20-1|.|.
CSAREGSMANTEAFF
TGCAGTGCTAGGGAGGGATCGATGGCGAACACTGAAGCTTTCTTT
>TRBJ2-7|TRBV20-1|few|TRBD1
CSARDRTGRTYEQYF
TGCAGTGCTAGAGACCGGACAGGAAGAACCTACGAGCAGTACTTC
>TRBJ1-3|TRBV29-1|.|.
CSVEGQKGESSGNTIYF
TGCAGCGTTGAAGGGCAGAAAGGGGAGAGCTCTGGAAACACCATATATTTT
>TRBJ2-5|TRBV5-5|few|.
CASSRKLRDSEETQYF
TGTGCCAGCAGCCGTAAACTCAGGGATAGCGAAGAGACCCAGTACTTC
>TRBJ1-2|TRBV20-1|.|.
CSARDFGTHYGYTF
TGCAGTGCTAGAGATTTTGGGACCCACTATGGCTACACCTTC
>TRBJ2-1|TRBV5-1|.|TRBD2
CASSLVASGGYNEQFF
TGCGCCAGCAGCTTGGTGGCTAGCGGGGGGTACAATGAGCAGTTCTTC
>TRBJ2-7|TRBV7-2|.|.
CASSPRTPWEQYF
TGTGCCAGCAGCCCAAGGACTCCCTGGGAGCAGTACTTC
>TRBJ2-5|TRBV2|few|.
CASSETHSMGETQYF
TGTGCCAGCAGTGAGACACACTCGATGGGAGAGACCCAGTACTTC
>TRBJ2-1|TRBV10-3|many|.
CAIKGGLGPIYNEQFF
TGTGCCATCAAGGGGGGACTCGGTCCCATCTACAATGAGCAGTTCTTC
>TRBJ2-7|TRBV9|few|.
CASSVARDGSYEQYF
TGTGCCAGCAGCGTAGCTCGGGACGGAAGTTACGAGCAGTACTTC
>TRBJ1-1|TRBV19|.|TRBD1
CASSPGGHQAFF
TGTGCCAGTAGCCCAGGGGGCCACCAAGCTTTCTTT